Below, one T cell receptor (beta chain) is given with its context. At one end the junction does not follow the germline gene, possibly because of a read error. These data originate in a study of glioma-infiltrating T cells. CDR3 size: 10 residues. Germline V gene lookup returns CDR1 MNHNS and CDR2 SASEGT. The iRepertoire nested amplicon-rescue multiplex PCR amplified TCR alpha and beta CDR3s from RNA. TCRdb reprocessed the multiplex PCR reads via MiXCR and lists one record per CDR3 protein. This table holds under 200,000 distinct CDR3 sequences, approximately 30% found once. The TCR was taken from a human donor with low-grade glioma or glioblastoma, undergoing nonglioma brain surgery, or in good health (not recorded which). What was sequenced was glioma tissue, nonneoplastic brain tissue, or PBMCs (not recorded which). The chain couples TRBV6-1 to TRBJ2-1; no reliable D call. CDR3 bases: TGTACCAGCAGCCTGAATGAGCAGTTCTTC. It yields the protein CTSSLNEQFF.